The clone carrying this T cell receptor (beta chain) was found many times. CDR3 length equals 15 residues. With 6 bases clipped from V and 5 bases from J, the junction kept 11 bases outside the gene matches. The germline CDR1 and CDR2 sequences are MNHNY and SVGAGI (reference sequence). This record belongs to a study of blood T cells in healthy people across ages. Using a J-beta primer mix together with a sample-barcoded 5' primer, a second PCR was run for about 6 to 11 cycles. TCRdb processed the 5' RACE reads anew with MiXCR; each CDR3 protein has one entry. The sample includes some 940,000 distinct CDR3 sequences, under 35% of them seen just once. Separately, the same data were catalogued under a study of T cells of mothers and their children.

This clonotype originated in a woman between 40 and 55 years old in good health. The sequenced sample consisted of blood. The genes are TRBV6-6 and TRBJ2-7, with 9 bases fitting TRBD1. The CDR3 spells CASRYERTGENEQYF. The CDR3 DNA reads TGTGCCAGCAGATACGAAAGGACAGGGGAGAACGAGCAGTACTTC.